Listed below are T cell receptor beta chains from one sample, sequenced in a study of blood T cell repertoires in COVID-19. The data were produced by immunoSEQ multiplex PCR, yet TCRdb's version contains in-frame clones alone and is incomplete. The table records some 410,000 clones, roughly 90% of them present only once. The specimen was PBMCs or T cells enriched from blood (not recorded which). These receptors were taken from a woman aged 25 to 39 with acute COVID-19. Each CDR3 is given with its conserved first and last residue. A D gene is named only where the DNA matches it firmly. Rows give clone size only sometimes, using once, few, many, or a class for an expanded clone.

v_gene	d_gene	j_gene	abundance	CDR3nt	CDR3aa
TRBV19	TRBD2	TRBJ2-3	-	TGTGCCAGTAGTGATGCGGGGGGATCTCCCGATACGCAGTATTTT	CASSDAGGSPDTQYF
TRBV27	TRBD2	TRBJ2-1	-	TGTGCCAGCATCCGCGCGGGGGGCAATGAGCAGTTCTTC	CASIRAGGNEQFF
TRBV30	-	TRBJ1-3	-	TGTGCCTGGAGTGAGGAGGGCTTGGCTCCGAGCTCTGGAAACACCATATATTTT	CAWSEEGLAPSSGNTIYF
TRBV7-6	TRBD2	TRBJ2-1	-	TGTGCCAGCAGCTTAGGTGGGGGGGGACCCTACAATGAGCAGTTCTTC	CASSLGGGGPYNEQFF
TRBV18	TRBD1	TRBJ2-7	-	TGTGCCAGCTCACCGGGACAGCGAGAGCAGTACTTC	CASSPGQREQYF
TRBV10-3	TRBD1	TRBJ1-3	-	TGTGCCATCGGACAGGGTACTGGAAACACCATATATTTT	CAIGQGTGNTIYF
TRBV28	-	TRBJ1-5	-	TGTGCCAGCAGTAAGGACGGGGTCGATCAGCCCCAGCATTTT	CASSKDGVDQPQHF
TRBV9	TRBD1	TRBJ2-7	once	TGTGCCAGCAGCCCCATACAGGGGGCTGGGGAGCAGTACTTC	CASSPIQGAGEQYF
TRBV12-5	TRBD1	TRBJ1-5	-	TGTGCTAGTGGGTCACTGGCCGGGACAGGTGGCAATCAGCCCCAGCATTTT	CASGSLAGTGGNQPQHF
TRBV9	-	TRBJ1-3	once	TGTGCCAGCAGCGTAGGCCCGCCGCGCTCTGGAAACACCATATATTTT	CASSVGPPRSGNTIYF
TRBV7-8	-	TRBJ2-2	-	TGTGCCAGCAGCTTAGGCGGAAAGACAGCGAACACCGGGGAGCTGTTTTTT	CASSLGGKTANTGELFF
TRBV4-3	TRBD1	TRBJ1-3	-	TGCGCCAGCAGCCAAGCCCCACAGGGGGCAGTGAGTGGAAACACCATATATTTT	CASSQAPQGAVSGNTIYF
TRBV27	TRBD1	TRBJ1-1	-	TGTGCCAGCAGTTTAAGGGGACAGGGAAGGGGGAACACTGAAGCTTTCTTT	CASSLRGQGRGNTEAFF
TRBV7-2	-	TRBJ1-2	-	TGTGCCAGCAGCCCCAGACCGGACGCAGGGTTTGGCTATGGCTACACCTTC	CASSPRPDAGFGYGYTF
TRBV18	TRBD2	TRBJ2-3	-	TGTGCCAGCTCACCATCGGCTAGCGGGTCAACGGATACGCAGTATTTT	CASSPSASGSTDTQYF
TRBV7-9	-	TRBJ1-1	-	TGTGCCAGCAGGTCGCCGGGGGGGAACACTGAAGCTTTCTTT	CASRSPGGNTEAFF
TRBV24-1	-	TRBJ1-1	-	TGTGCCACCAGTGATGCAGGGACAACGAAGGGCACTGAAGCTTTCTTT	CATSDAGTTKGTEAFF
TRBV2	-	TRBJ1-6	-	TGTGCCAGCAGTGAAGCGGCCAGGGGAAGATCACCCCTCCACTTT	CASSEAARGRSPLHF
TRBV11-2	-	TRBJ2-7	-	TGTGCCAGCAGCTTAGATGCCTCCTCGGGTGAGCAGTACTTC	CASSLDASSGEQYF
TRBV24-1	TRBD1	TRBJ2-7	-	TGTGCCACCAGTGATTCCAATTCCCTTTCGACAGGGGGCCTATACGAGCAGTACTTC	CATSDSNSLSTGGLYEQYF
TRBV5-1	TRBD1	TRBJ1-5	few	TGCGCCAGCCCGGACAGGGAATCGAATAGCAATCAGCCCCAGCATTTT	CASPDRESNSNQPQHF
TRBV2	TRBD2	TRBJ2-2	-	TGTGCCAGCAGCCAATACGGGGGGGCGTTAACCGGGGAGCTGTTTTTT	CASSQYGGALTGELFF